Presented here are 22 T cell receptor beta chains from one specimen sequenced in a study of beta chain features in type 1 diabetes. No antigen has been identified for these receptors. Study results and limitations: All four CD4+ subsets of Type 1 diabetes patients contained TCRB CDR3s that were moderately but significantly shorter.

The investigators reverse transcribed all of the isolated RNA, so they sequenced expressed TCRB transcripts. Measured with immunoSEQ multiplex PCR; TCRdb has only the in-frame clones, and not every one. The table shows hundreds of thousands of clones, with roughly 13% occurring only once. The sequencing input was naive CD4+ T cells from blood. The receptors derive from a man aged 18 to 30 with type 1 diabetes.

This clone showed up just a few times. The genes are TRBV6-5 and TRBJ1-2, with D possibly being TRBD1 (5 bases). Trimming took 4 bases from V and 7 from J, leaving 10 bases between them. The germline V gene encodes CDR1 MNHEY and CDR2 SVGAGI. The CDR3 loop spans 12 amino acids. CDR3 DNA: TGTGCCAGCAGTTTGAGACAGAGTGGCTACACCTTC. This sequence encodes CASSLRQSGYTF.

In DNA form, the CDR3 reads TGTGCCTGGACCAGACCCCCTGGGAGGGGAGGCTACACCTTC. Its protein is CAWTRPPGRGGYTF. The V gene is TRBV30, the J gene TRBJ1-2; maybe TRBD1 (5 bases). The CDR3 contains 14 residues. The ends were cut back, 4 bases at V and 8 bases at J, with 20 bases in the middle. Germline V gives CDR1 GTSNPN, CDR2 SVGIG (reference sequence).

The rearrangement uses TRBV30 and TRBJ2-7; 7 bases line up with TRBD1. The CDR3 is made up of 14 amino acids. Germline CDR1 GTSNPN, CDR2 SVGIG (reference sequence). V dropped 2 bases and J dropped 4; count of bases not matched to a gene: 8. DNA of the CDR3: TGTGCCTGGAGTTTTGTTGTACAGGGGTACGAGCAGTACTTC. It encodes CAWSFVVQGYEQYF.

The sample holds a few counts of this clone. The V call is TRBV7-8, the J call TRBJ1-2; maybe TRBD1 (5 bases). V was trimmed by 5 bases and J by 5 bases, leaving 15 bases between them. The CDR3 length is 14 residues. In germline, CDR1 is SGHVS, CDR2 FQNEAQ. The CDR3 protein is CASSQTGQPYGYTF. CDR3 DNA: TGTGCCAGCAGCCAGACGGGGCAACCTTATGGCTACACCTTC.

The table lists this clone with a few counts. The chain recombines TRBV6-5 with TRBJ2-1; weak D call: TRBD2 (6 bases). Trimming left V 0 bases short and J 8 bases short, with 11 bases between. Germline V lookup: CDR1 MNHEY, CDR2 SVGAGI. The CDR3 totals 14 residues. The CDR3 here is CASSYSRERDEQFF. CDR3 DNA sequence: TGTGCCAGCAGTTACTCCCGGGAGAGGGATGAGCAGTTCTTC.

This chain connects TRBV11-2 to TRBJ2-6, with no clear D. The CDR3 length is 17 residues. Germline V gene sequence: CDR1 SGHAT, CDR2 FQNNGV. Trimming took off 5 bases at V and 0 bases at J, with 14 bases between the two ends. CDR3 loop: CASSREPSSSGANVLTF. The CDR3 DNA sequence: TGTGCCAGCAGCCGCGAACCCAGTAGCTCTGGGGCCAACGTCCTGACTTTC.

The CDR3 nucleotides are TGTGCCACCAGCAGAGATCGCGGCGGACTGAGGACGCAGTATTTT. This gives the protein CATSRDRGGLRTQYF. The V call is TRBV15, the J call TRBJ2-3, with D maybe TRBD2 (5 bases). Germline-derived CDR1 and CDR2 are LNHNV and YYDKDF (reference sequence). The V end was cut by 0 bases, the J end by 9 bases, with 16 bases between. CDR3 length equals 15 residues.

The chain uses TRBV6-6 and TRBJ2-2; 7 bases align to TRBD1. The germline gives CDR1 MNHNY, CDR2 SVGAGI (reference sequence). The CDR3 contains 15 residues. V shed 5 bases and J 0 bases; nucleotides not matched to a gene: 3. This CDR3 is CASSLTGANTGELFF. CDR3 nucleotides: TGTGCCAGCAGTCTCACAGGGGCGAACACCGGGGAGCTGTTTTTT.

The CDR3 sequence: CASSPLWDTEAFF. In DNA form, the CDR3 reads TGTGCCAGCAGCCCTCTGTGGGACACTGAAGCTTTCTTT. The chain links TRBV21-1 to TRBJ1-1. TRBV21-1 is marked as a pseudogene. This CDR3 is 13 amino acids long.

The CDR3 nucleotides are TGCGCCAGCAGCCAACAATCCGGGACCATATATTTT. Translating gives CASSQQSGTIYF. The genes are TRBV4-3 and TRBJ1-3, with D unresolved. This CDR3 contains 12 residues. Trimming shortened V by 2 bases and J by 10 bases, and 9 bases separated the two germline ends. Germline-derived CDR1 and CDR2 are LGHNA and YSLEER.

In its sample, this clone was seen a few times. The J gene is TRBJ2-7, the V gene TRBV5-6; D unclear. The V and J ends lost 0 bases and 3 bases respectively, with 1 base between them. Per germline, CDR1 SGHDT and CDR2 YYEEEE. The CDR3 covers 11 residues. This CDR3 is CASSLVYEQYF. The CDR3 DNA is TGTGCCAGCAGCTTGGTCTACGAGCAGTACTTC. Variable domain in full (rest from reference TRBV5-6 and TRBJ2-7): DAGVTQSPTHLIKTRGQQVTLRCSPKSGHDTVSWYQQALGQGPQFIFQYYEEEERQRGNFPDRFSGHQFPNYSSELNVNALLLGDSALYLCASSLVYEQYFGPGTRLTVT.

This clone was found a few times. The J gene is TRBJ1-6, the V gene TRBV4-3; D gene unclear. Germline V gives CDR1 LGHNA, CDR2 YSLEER. The CDR3 runs 13 residues. Trimming removed 0 bases at V and 11 bases at J, with 8 bases between. CDR3 bases: TGCGCCAGCAGCCAAGATTTCGGGGCACCCCTCCACTTT. It codes for CASSQDFGAPLHF.

This sequence joins TRBV29-1 and TRBJ1-5; TRBD1 matches at 8 bases. Per germline, CDR1 SQVTM and CDR2 ANQGSEA. The V gene end was trimmed by 5 bases and the J gene end by 2 bases; junction bases not matched to a gene: 5. The CDR3 is 14 amino acids. CDR3 protein: CSVLTGEGNQPQHF. As DNA, the CDR3 is TGCAGCGTTTTGACAGGGGAAGGCAATCAGCCCCAGCATTTT. The entire variable domain, with the rest obtained from reference TRBV29-1 and TRBJ1-5, is as follows: SAVISQKPSRDICQRGTSLTIQCQVDSQVTMMFWYRQQPGQSLTLIATANQGSEATYESGFVIDKFPISRPNLTFSTLTVSNMSPEDSSIYLCSVLTGEGNQPQHFGDGTRLSIL.

About this clone itself: A junction boundary mismatches the germline segment, possibly from a read error. The rearrangement uses TRBV5-4 and TRBJ2-4; weak D call: TRBD1 (5 bases). Germline CDR1 is SGHNT and CDR2 is YYREEE (reference sequence). This CDR3 has 13 amino acids. CDR3 nucleotides: TGTGCCAGCAGCTCGACAGCCGAAAACATTCAGTACTTC. This encodes CASSSTAENIQYF.

The genes are TRBV18 and TRBJ2-5, with D tentatively TRBD2 (5 bases). Trimming left V 1 base short and J 4 bases short, with 10 bases between. This CDR3 has 14 amino acids. CDR1 and CDR2 from the germline V gene are KGHSH and LQKENI. Here the CDR3 DNA reads TGTGCCAGCTCACCACGCGGGTTGCGAGAGACCCAGTACTTC. Translated: CASSPRGLRETQYF.

This clone was found a few times. The rearrangement links TRBV9 to TRBJ1-1; possibly TRBD1 for D (5 bases). Germline V CDR1 and CDR2: SGDLS, YYNGEE. V shed 3 bases and J shed 4 bases, with 22 bases lying between them. This CDR3 spans 17 amino acids. As DNA, the CDR3 is TGTGCCAGCAGCGATGGGCCCGGCAGGGTGTTGGGCACTGAAGCTTTCTTT. It is translated as CASSDGPGRVLGTEAFF.

The chain combines TRBV18 with TRBJ1-2; D remains ambiguous. Germline assignment: CDR1 KGHSH and CDR2 LQKENI. Trimming pared 3 bases from V and 6 bases from J, leaving 11 bases between. The CDR3 contains 13 residues. The CDR3 region has the DNA TGTGCCAGCTCACCCAGAAGGGAAGATGGCTACACCTTC. Its protein product is CASSPRREDGYTF.

The CDR3 here is CAWNLGRAIGGYTF. The CDR3 DNA reads as TGTGCCTGGAATCTGGGCAGGGCGATTGGTGGCTACACCTTC. The V and J genes are TRBV30 and TRBJ1-2; perhaps TRBD1 as D (5 bases). V was shortened by 4 bases and J by 7 bases, with 19 bases between the two germline ends. This CDR3 is built from 14 residues. Germline V CDR1 and CDR2: GTSNPN, SVGIG (reference sequence).

This clone occurred a few times. This rearrangement joins TRBV7-6 to TRBJ1-1; D unclear. Trimming cost V 0 bases and J 0 bases, with 8 bases left between them. The CDR3 contains 15 residues. CDR1 and CDR2 (germline): SGHVS, FNYEAQ. The CDR3 coding sequence is TGTGCCAGCAGCTTAGCTCCAGAGATGAACACTGAAGCTTTCTTT. As protein: CASSLAPEMNTEAFF.

This clone was counted between two and nine times. The same CDR3 can be traced to other DNA sequences in this sample. V and J are TRBV18 and TRBJ1-6, with TRBD1 as a possible D gene (5 bases). V was trimmed by 3 bases and J by 0 bases, leaving 6 bases between them. Germline CDR1 is KGHSH and CDR2 is LQKENI. The CDR3 length is 15 residues. CDR3 in amino acids: CASSPDSSYNSPLHF. The CDR3 nucleotides are TGTGCCAGCTCACCCGACAGCTCCTATAATTCACCCCTCCACTTT.

This sequence joins TRBV29-1 and TRBJ1-1; weak D call: TRBD1 (6 bases). The CDR3 spans 12 residues. The germline gives CDR1 SQVTM, CDR2 ANQGSEA. Trimming stripped 7 bases from V and 4 bases from J, with 13 bases between. CDR3 nucleotide sequence: TGCAGCGGATCACAGGGTACCACTGAAGCTTTCTTT. It codes for CSGSQGTTEAFF.

This clone was picked up a small number of times. The same CDR3 is also encoded by other DNA sequences in this sample. V and J are TRBV18 and TRBJ2-5; D is possibly TRBD1 (6 bases). V lost 0 bases, J lost 2 bases, and 7 bases lay in between. Germline lookup yields CDR1 KGHSH and CDR2 LQKENI. The CDR3 covers 14 residues. This chain's CDR3 is CASSPPQGQETQYF. The CDR3 DNA reads TGTGCCAGCTCACCACCACAGGGACAAGAGACCCAGTACTTC.